A selection of T cell receptor beta chains follows, all from one sample in a study of cytomegalovirus exposure and HLA in healthy donors. Some clones are missing from TCRdb's copy, which holds only in-frame ones; the method was immunoSEQ multiplex PCR. Of about 130,000 clones in the sample, 73% are singletons; the top ten hold 4.5% to 5%. The specimen sequenced was PBMCs. Every receptor here comes from a man between 60 and 75 years old in good health and CMV-seropositive. CDR3s leave out the opening cysteine and the closing phenylalanine or tryptophan.

J: TRBJ2-1
length: 13
V: TRBV7-3
CDR3: ASSLTSGLYNEQF

J: TRBJ2-1
length: 11
V: TRBV11-3
CDR3: ASSSGAGNEQF

J: TRBJ2-3
length: 15
V: TRBV9
CDR3: ASSVGLAGSAADTQY

J: TRBJ1-1
length: 12
V: TRBV2
CDR3: ASSDEERNTEAF

J: TRBJ2-7
length: 11
V: TRBV7-3
CDR3: ASAPSPAEEQY

J: TRBJ1-2
length: 9
V: TRBV2
CDR3: ASGGGFGYT

J: TRBJ2-5
length: 10
V: TRBV2
CDR3: ARNSGRETQY

J: TRBJ1-1
length: 9
V: TRBV10-1
CDR3: ASSPGIVAF

J: TRBJ1-2
length: 12
V: TRBV19
CDR3: ASSRQGGTYGYT

J: TRBJ1-5
length: 15
V: TRBV28
CDR3: ASSFALGRGSNQPQH

J: TRBJ2-6
length: 14
V: TRBV10-3
CDR3: AISGHTGAGANVLT

J: TRBJ1-5
length: 14
V: TRBV2
CDR3: ASSEETGASYQPQH

J: TRBJ2-7
length: 11
V: TRBV29-1
CDR3: SATGIVTYEQY

J: TRBJ1-2
length: 11
V: TRBV28
CDR3: ASSLSTNYGYT

J: TRBJ2-1
length: 9
V: TRBV10-2
CDR3: ASAAYNEQF

J: TRBJ1-4
length: 12
V: TRBV2
CDR3: ASSGLTTNEKLF

J: TRBJ1-2
length: 10
V: TRBV19
CDR3: ASRGQGYGYT

J: .
length: 13
V: TRBV6-6
CDR3: ASSFPLGQDHEQY

J: TRBJ1-1
length: 12
V: TRBV5-8
CDR3: ASSFRSPSTEAF

J: TRBJ2-1
length: 10
V: TRBV5-6
CDR3: ASSLLAFTQF

J: TRBJ2-1
length: 11
V: TRBV2
CDR3: ASRTEGTHEQF

J: TRBJ2-7
length: 13
V: TRBV14
CDR3: ASSQRRDLSYEQY

J: TRBJ2-3
length: 14
V: TRBV7-3
CDR3: ASSLLGQEVTDTQY

J: TRBJ2-2
length: 13
V: TRBV6-1
CDR3: ASSDRVWNTGELF

J: TRBJ2-5
length: 17
V: TRBV2
CDR3: ASSEASQLAGGWSETQY

J: TRBJ2-1
length: 14
V: TRBV5-4
CDR3: ASSRTSGGYNNEQF

J: TRBJ1-1
length: 12
V: TRBV7-8
CDR3: ASSTPGVNTEAF

J: TRBJ1-6
length: 10
V: TRBV6-1
CDR3: ASSESVPPLH

J: TRBJ2-7
length: 9
V: TRBV20-1
CDR3: SARHVLEQY

J: TRBJ1-2
length: 11
V: TRBV4-1
CDR3: ASSPISGYGYT

J: TRBJ1-5
length: 12
V: TRBV2
CDR3: ASSEALPDQPQH

J: TRBJ1-6
length: 11
V: TRBV28
CDR3: ASTLPGDSPLH

J: TRBJ2-3
length: 14
V: TRBV7-2
CDR3: ASSLGGRGTTDTQY

J: TRBJ2-1
length: 10
V: TRBV5-6
CDR3: ASSLTRREQF

J: TRBJ1-6
length: 13
V: TRBV4-1
CDR3: ASSQAQGFESPLH

J: TRBJ2-3
length: 13
V: TRBV5-6
CDR3: ASGPSGGALDTQY

J: TRBJ1-1
length: 11
V: TRBV10-1
CDR3: ASSRTVNTEAF

J: TRBJ2-2
length: 11
V: TRBV2
CDR3: ASSVWNTGELF

J: TRBJ1-4
length: 19
V: TRBV28
CDR3: ASSPWTGTGGMKATNEKLF

J: TRBJ2-1
length: 14
V: TRBV7-2
CDR3: ASSPRRSVPSNEQF

J: TRBJ2-3
length: 14
V: TRBV2
CDR3: ASSKGTSALADTQY

J: TRBJ2-3
length: 16
V: TRBV2
CDR3: ASSEAVAGAGRTDTQY

J: TRBJ1-1
length: 13
V: TRBV2
CDR3: ASSDRTGVATEAF

J: TRBJ1-4
length: 11
V: TRBV10-3
CDR3: AISESRDEKLF

J: TRBJ2-6
length: 15
V: TRBV9
CDR3: ASSVGSGLLGANVLT

J: TRBJ2-5
length: 12
V: TRBV10-3
CDR3: AISEVGGQETQY

J: TRBJ1-4
length: 12
V: TRBV7-3
CDR3: ASRSGTGDEKLF

J: TRBJ2-3
length: 12
V: TRBV6-5
CDR3: ATFRGGPTDTQY

J: TRBJ1-2
length: 13
V: TRBV5-1
CDR3: ASRLRTGDNYGYT

J: .
length: 9
V: TRBV27
CDR3: ASSSLYEQY

J: TRBJ2-7
length: 13
V: TRBV11-1
CDR3: ASSPPDSGGYEQY

J: TRBJ1-1
length: 9
V: TRBV28
CDR3: ASEMNTEAF

J: TRBJ1-1
length: 13
V: TRBV7-2
CDR3: ASSPPGLENTEAF

J: TRBJ1-1
length: 13
V: TRBV6-5
CDR3: ASSYTRQLNTEAF

J: TRBJ1-2
length: 12
V: TRBV5-6
CDR3: ASSSTYTVYGYT